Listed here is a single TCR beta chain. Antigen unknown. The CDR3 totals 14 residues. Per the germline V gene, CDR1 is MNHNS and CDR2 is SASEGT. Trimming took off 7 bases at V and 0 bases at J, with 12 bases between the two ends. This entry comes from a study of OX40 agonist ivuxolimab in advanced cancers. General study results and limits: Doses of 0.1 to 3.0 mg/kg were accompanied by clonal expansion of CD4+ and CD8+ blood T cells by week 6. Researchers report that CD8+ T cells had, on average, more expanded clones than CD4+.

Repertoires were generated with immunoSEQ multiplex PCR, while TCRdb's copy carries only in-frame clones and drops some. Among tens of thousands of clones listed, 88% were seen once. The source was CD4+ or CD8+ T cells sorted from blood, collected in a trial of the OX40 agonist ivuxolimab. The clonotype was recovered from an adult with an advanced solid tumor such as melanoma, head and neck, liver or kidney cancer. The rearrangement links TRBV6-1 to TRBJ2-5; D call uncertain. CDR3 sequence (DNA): TGTGCCAGCAAGGAGCTGGGGAACCAAGAGACCCAGTACTTC. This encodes CASKELGNQETQYF.